This T cell receptor (beta chain) was profiled in a study of T cells expressing NK-cell markers (dated by TCRdb to the early 2020s). Context from the whole study: About eight donors provided sorted CD3+CD56+NKG2C+, CD3+CD56+NKG2C- and CD3+CD56-NKG2C+ T-cell subsets, whose TCR beta-chain repertoires were profiled. Among the eight sequenced donors, seven were HCMV-seropositive and one was HCMV-seronegative. All eight donors whose samples were sequenced were randomly selected healthy volunteers, three of them men and five women. Illumina HiSeq 2000/2500, MiSeq or NextSeq was used to sequence libraries as 2 x 150 bp reads. Findings and caveats that apply to the study as a whole: Whether the expanded NKG2C-expressing T cell clones were specific for HCMV antigens remained unclear. For roughly six donors, the dominant CD3+CD56+NKG2C+ clonotypes were among the top 10 CD8+ clonotypes and accounted for about 1.0-8% of CD8+ T cells. Those dominant clonotypes were again the most abundant among CD3+CD56-NKG2C+ cells in a few donors, at about 28.3-65%.

As regards this clonotype: Its antigen specificity is not known.

To determine HCMV serostatus, a commercial ELISA kit was used to detect HCMV-specific IgG in serum. Peripheral blood mononuclear cells were isolated from blood by Ficoll density gradient centrifugation. The CDR3 holds 17 amino acids from the cysteine to the phenylalanine. Only the protein sequence is given. Sequencer: Illumina HiSeq 2000. TCR beta cDNA libraries were prepared using 5'RACE template switching, which introduced a universal primer site and unique molecular identifiers. cDNA synthesis was primed from the TCR beta constant segment, followed by two successive PCR amplification steps. The study's processing was this. MIGEC handled demultiplexing of the reads and grouping by UMI, while MiTCR was used to assemble and quantify clonotypes. Only TCR cDNA sequences supported by at least two reads were kept to exclude erroneous sequences. Downstream repertoire analysis used the tcR package, and clonotypes were matched across fractions by CDR3 nucleotide sequence plus V segment. VDJmatch was used to annotate antigen specificity against VDJdb, with one amino acid substitution in CDR3 allowed. TCRdb reprocessed the public reads and reports one entry per CDR3 protein sequence, without DNA. The V and J calls come from TCRdb's annotation, not from the publication. This sample's clone table shows 250,000 or so distinct CDR3 sequences. The ten largest clonotypes hold more than 3.5% of the sample.

This clonotype was sampled from a woman aged 18-70 years in good health. Sequencing used blood T cells: a sorted CD56 or NKG2C T cell subset, CD4+ or CD8+ T cells, or bulk PBMC T cells (not recorded which). Here the chain combines TRBV12-3 or TRBV12-4 and TRBJ2-1; the D gene TCRdb calls, TRBD2, cannot be checked with no DNA. The CDR3 here reads CASSDLAGVDYVSEQFF.